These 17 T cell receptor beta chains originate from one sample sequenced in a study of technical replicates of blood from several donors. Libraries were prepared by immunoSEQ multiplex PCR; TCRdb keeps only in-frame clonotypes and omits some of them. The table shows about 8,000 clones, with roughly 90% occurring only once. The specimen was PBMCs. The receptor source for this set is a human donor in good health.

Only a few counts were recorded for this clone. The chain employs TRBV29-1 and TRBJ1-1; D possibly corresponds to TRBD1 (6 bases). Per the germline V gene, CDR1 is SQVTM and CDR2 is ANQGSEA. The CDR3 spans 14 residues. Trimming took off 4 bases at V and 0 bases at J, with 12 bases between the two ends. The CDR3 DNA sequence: TGCAGCGTTGCAGGGGTTAACATGAACACTGAAGCTTTCTTT. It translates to CSVAGVNMNTEAFF.

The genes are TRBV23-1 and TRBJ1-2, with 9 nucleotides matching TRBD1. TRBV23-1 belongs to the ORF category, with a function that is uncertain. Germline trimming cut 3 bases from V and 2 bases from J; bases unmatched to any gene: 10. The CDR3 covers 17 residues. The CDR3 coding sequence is TGCGCCAGCAGTCACCCGACAGGGGGGACTGGAAACTATGGCTACACCTTC. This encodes CASSHPTGGTGNYGYTF.

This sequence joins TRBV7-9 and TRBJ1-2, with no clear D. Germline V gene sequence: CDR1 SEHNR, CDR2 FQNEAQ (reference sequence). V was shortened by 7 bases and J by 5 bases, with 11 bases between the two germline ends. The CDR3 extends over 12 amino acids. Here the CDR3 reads CASNFGGYGYTF. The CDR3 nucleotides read TGTGCCAGCAATTTCGGAGGTTATGGCTACACCTTC.

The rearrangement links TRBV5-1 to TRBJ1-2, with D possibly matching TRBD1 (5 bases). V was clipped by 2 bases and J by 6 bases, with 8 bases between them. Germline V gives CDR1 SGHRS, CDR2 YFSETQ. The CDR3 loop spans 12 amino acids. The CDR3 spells CASSFRDDGYTF. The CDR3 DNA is TGCGCCAGCAGCTTCAGGGATGATGGCTACACCTTC.

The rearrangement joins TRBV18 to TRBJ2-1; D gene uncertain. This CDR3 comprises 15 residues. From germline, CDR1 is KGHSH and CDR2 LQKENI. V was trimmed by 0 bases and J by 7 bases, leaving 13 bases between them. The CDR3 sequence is CASSPPGEFGNEQFF. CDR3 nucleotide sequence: TGTGCCAGCTCACCACCGGGCGAGTTTGGTAATGAGCAGTTCTTC.

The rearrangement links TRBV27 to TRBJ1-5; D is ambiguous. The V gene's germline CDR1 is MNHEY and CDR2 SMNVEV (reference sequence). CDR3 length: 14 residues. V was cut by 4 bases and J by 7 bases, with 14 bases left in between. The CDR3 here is CASSYSILRQPQHF. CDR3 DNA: TGTGCCAGCAGTTACTCTATTTTGCGGCAGCCCCAGCATTTT.

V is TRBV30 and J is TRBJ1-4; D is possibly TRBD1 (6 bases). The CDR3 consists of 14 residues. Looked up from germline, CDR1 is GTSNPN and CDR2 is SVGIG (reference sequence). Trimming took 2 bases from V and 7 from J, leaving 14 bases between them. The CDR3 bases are TGTGCCTGGAGTCGGTTACAGGGTGGTGAAAAACTGTTTTTT. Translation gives CAWSRLQGGEKLFF. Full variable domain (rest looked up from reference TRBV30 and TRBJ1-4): SQTIHQWPATLVQPVGSPLSLECTVEGTSNPNLYWYRQAAGRGLQLLFYSVGIGQISSEVPQNLSASRPQDRQFILSSKKLLLSDSGFYLCAWSRLQGGEKLFFGSGTQLSVL.

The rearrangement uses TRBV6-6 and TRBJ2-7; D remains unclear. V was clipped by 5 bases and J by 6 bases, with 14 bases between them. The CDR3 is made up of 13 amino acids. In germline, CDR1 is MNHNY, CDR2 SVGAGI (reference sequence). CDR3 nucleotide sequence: TGTGCCAGCAGTATTTCCAGGAACCGCGAGCAGTACTTC. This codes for CASSISRNREQYF.

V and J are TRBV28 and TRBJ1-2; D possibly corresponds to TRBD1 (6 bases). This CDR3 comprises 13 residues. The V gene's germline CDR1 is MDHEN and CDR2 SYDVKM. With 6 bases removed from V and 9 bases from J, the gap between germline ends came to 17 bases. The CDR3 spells CASSQQGLTSYTF. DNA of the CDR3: TGTGCCAGCAGCCAACAGGGTTTAACGAGCTACACCTTC.

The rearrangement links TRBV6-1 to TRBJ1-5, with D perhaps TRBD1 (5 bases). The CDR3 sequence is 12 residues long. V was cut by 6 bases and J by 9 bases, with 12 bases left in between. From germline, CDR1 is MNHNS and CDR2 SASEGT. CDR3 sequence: CASSPTVRPQHF. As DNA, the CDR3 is TGTGCCAGCAGCCCGACAGTCAGGCCCCAGCATTTT.

CDR3: CTSSQDRLAESSYEQYF. As DNA, the CDR3 is TGCACCAGCAGCCAAGATCGCCTAGCGGAGAGCTCCTACGAGCAGTACTTC. The rearrangement uses TRBV1 and TRBJ2-7; the D call in the table, TRBD2, was not verified against the DNA. TRBV1 is listed as a pseudogene. This CDR3 is 17 amino acids long.

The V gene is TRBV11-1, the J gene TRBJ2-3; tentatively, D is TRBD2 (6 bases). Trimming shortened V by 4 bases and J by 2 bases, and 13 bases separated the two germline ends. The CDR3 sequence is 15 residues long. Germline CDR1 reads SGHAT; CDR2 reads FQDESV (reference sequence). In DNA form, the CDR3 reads TGTGCCAGCAGCTCCGGGACTTTAATCACAGATACGCAGTATTTT. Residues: CASSSGTLITDTQYF. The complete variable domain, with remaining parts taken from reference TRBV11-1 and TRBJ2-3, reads EAEVAQSPRYKITEKSQAVAFWCDPISGHATLYWYRQILGQGPELLVQFQDESVVDDSQLPKDRFSAERLKGVDSTLKIQPAELGDSAMYLCASSSGTLITDTQYFGPGTRLTVL.

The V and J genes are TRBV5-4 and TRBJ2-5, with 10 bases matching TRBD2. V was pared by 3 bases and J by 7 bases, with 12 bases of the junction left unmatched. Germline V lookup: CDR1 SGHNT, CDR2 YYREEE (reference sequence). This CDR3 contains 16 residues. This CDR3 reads CASSSLQREGLGTQYF. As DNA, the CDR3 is TGTGCCAGCAGCTCCCTCCAGCGGGAGGGCCTAGGGACCCAGTACTTC.

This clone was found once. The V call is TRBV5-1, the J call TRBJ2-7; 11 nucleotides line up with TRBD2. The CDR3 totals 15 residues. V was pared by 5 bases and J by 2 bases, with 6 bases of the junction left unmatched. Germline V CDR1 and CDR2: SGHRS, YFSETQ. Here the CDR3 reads CASRGGTSGTYEQYF. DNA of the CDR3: TGCGCCAGCAGGGGGGGGACTAGCGGTACCTACGAGCAGTACTTC.

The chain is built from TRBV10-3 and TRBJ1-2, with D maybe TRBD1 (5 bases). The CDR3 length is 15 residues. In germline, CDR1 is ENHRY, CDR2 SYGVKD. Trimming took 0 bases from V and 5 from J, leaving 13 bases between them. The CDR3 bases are TGTGCCATCAGTGAGTCCCAGACAGCCTTTTATGGCTACACCTTC. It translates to CAISESQTAFYGYTF.

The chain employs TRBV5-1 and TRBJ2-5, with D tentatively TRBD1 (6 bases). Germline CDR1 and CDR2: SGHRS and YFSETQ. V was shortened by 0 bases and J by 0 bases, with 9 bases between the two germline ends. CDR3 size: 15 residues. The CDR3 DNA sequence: TGCGCCAGCAGCTTGGCCGGGACAAACCAAGAGACCCAGTACTTC. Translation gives CASSLAGTNQETQYF.

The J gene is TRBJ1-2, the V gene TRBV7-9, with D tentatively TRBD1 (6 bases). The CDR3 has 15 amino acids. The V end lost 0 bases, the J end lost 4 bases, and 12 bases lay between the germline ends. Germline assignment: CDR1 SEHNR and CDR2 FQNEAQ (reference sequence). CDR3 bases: TGTGCCAGCAGCTTAGCGAGTGACAGGCCCTATGGCTACACCTTC. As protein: CASSLASDRPYGYTF.